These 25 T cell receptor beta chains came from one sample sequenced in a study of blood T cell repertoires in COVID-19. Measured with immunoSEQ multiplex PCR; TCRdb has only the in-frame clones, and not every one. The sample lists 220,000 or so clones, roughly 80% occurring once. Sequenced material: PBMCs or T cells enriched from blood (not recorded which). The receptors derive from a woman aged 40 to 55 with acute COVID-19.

CDR3 residues: CASSLGVDNSPLHF. The CDR3 DNA is TGTGCCAGCAGCTTAGGAGTCGATAATTCACCCCTCCACTTT. This chain uses TRBV11-2 with TRBJ1-6; D gene uncertain. Per germline, CDR1 SGHAT and CDR2 FQNNGV. V lost 1 base and J 5 bases, leaving 6 bases between the germline ends. The CDR3 consists of 14 residues.

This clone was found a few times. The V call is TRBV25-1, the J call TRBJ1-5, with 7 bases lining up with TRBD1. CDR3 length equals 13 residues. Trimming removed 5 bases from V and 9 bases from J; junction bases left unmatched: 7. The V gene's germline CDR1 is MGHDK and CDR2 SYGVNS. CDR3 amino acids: CASSSRDRGPQHF. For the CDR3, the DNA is TGTGCCAGCAGTTCCCGGGACAGAGGGCCCCAGCATTTT.

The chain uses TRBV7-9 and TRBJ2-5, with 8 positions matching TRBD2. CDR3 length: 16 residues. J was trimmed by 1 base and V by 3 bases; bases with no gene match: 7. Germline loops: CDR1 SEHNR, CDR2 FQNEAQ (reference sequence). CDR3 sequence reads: CASSFLGSGGQETQYF. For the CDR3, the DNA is TGTGCCAGCAGCTTCCTAGGGAGCGGGGGCCAAGAGACCCAGTACTTC.

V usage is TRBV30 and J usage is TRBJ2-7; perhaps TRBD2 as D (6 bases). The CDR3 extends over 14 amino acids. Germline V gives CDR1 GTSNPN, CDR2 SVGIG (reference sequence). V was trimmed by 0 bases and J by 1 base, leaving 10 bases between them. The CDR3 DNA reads TGTGCCTGGAGTGTAATGGCGGGATCCTACGAGCAGTACTTC. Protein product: CAWSVMAGSYEQYF. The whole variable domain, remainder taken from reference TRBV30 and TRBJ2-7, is SQTIHQWPATLVQPVGSPLSLECTVEGTSNPNLYWYRQAAGRGLQLLFYSVGIGQISSEVPQNLSASRPQDRQFILSSKKLLLSDSGFYLCAWSVMAGSYEQYFGPGTRLTVT.

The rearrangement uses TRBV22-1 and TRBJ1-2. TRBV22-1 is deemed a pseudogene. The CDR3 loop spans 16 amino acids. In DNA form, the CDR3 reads TGTCCTGGGAGCGCCCTTTCATGGGACTGTAACTATGGCTACACCTTC. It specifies CPGSALSWDCNYGYTF.

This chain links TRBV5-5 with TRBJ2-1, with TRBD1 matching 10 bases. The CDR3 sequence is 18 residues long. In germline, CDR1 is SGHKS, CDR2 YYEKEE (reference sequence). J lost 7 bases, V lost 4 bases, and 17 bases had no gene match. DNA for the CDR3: TGTGCCAGCAGCGTGGGGGTCCTGACAGGGGGCACGGGGAATGAGCAGTTCTTC. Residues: CASSVGVLTGGTGNEQFF.

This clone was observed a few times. In nucleotides, the CDR3 is TGTGCCAGCAGATCCAGGGGGTCCCAGCCCCAGCATTTT. It yields the protein CASRSRGSQPQHF. The chain couples TRBV2 to TRBJ1-5, with TRBD1 matching 7 bases. The CDR3 has 13 residues. Germline trimming cut 6 bases from V and 7 bases from J; bases unmatched to any gene: 6. Germline V gene data show CDR1 as SNHLY and CDR2 as FYNNEI.

Here the CDR3 DNA reads TGCGCCAGCAGCTTAGGGGAAACTTCTGGAAACACCATATATTTT. It encodes CASSLGETSGNTIYF. This chain uses TRBV5-1 with TRBJ1-3; a possible D gene is TRBD1 (5 bases). Per germline, CDR1 SGHRS and CDR2 YFSETQ. The CDR3 is 15 residues long. The ends were cut back, 2 bases at V and 1 base at J, with 10 bases in the middle.

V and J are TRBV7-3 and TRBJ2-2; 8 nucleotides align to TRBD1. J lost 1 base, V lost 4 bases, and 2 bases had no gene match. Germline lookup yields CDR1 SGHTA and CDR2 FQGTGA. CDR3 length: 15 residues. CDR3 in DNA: TGTGCCAGCAGCTATGGACAGGGGAACACCGGGGAGCTGTTTTTT. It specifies CASSYGQGNTGELFF.

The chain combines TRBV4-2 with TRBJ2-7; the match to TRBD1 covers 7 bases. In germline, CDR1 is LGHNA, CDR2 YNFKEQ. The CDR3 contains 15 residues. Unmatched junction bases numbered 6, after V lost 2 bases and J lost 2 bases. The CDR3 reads CASSQFTGTAYEQYF. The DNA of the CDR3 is TGTGCCAGCAGCCAATTCACCGGGACAGCCTACGAGCAGTACTTC.

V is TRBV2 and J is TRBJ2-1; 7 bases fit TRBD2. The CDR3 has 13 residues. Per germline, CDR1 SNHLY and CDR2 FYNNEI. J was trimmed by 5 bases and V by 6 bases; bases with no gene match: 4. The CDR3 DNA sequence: TGTGCCAGCAGCCCCGGGGGGAACAATGAGCAGTTCTTC. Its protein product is CASSPGGNNEQFF.

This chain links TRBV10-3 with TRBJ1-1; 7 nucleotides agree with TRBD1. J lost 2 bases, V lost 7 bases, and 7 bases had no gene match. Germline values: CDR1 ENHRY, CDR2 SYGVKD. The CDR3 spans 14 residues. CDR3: CAIKGTERNTEAFF. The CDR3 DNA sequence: TGTGCCATCAAGGGGACAGAACGAAACACTGAAGCTTTCTTT.

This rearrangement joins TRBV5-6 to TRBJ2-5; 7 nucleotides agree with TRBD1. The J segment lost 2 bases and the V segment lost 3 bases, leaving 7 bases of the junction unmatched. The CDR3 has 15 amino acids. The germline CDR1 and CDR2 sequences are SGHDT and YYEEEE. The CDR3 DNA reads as TGTGCCAGCAGCTGGACAGGAGTCTCGCAAGAGACCCAGTACTTC. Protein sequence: CASSWTGVSQETQYF. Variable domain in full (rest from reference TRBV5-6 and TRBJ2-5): DAGVTQSPTHLIKTRGQQVTLRCSPKSGHDTVSWYQQALGQGPQFIFQYYEEEERQRGNFPDRFSGHQFPNYSSELNVNALLLGDSALYLCASSWTGVSQETQYFGPGTRLLVL.

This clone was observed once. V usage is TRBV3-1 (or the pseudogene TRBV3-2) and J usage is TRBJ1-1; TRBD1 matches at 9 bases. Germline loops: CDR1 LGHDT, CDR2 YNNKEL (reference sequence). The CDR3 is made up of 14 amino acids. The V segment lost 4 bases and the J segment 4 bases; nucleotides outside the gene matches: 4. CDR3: CASSPPTGGTEAFF. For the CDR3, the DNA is TGTGCCAGCAGCCCGCCGACAGGGGGCACTGAAGCTTTCTTT.

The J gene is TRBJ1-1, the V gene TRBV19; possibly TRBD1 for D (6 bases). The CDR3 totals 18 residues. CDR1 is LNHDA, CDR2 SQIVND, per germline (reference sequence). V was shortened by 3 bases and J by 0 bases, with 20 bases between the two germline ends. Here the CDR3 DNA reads TGTGCCAGTAGTATGGATCCCTCACAGGGAGAGATGAACACTGAAGCTTTCTTT. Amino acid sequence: CASSMDPSQGEMNTEAFF.

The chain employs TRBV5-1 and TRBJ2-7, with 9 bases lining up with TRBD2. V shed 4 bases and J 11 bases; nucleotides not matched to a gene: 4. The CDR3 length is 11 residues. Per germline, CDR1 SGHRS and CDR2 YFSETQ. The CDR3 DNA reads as TGCGCCAGCAGCATGACTAGCGGTGAGTACTTC. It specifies CASSMTSGEYF.

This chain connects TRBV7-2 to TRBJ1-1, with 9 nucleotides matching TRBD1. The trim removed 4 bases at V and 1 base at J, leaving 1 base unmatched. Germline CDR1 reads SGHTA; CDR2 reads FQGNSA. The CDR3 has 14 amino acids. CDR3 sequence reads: CASSWGQGNTEAFF. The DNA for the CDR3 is TGTGCCAGCAGCTGGGGACAGGGGAACACTGAAGCTTTCTTT.

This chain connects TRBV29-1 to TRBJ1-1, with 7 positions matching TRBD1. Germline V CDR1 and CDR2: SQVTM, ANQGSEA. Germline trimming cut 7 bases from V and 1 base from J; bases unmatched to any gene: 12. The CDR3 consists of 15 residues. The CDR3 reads CSALTGVGSNTEAFF. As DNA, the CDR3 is TGCAGCGCCTTAACAGGGGTGGGCTCGAACACTGAAGCTTTCTTT.

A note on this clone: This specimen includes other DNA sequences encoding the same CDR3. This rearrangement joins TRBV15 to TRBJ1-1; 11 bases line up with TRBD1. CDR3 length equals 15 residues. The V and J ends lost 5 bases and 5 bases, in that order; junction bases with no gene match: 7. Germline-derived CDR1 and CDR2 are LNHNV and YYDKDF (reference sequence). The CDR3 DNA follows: TGTGCCACCAGCCCAGGGACAGGGGGACTAACTGAAGCTTTCTTT. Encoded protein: CATSPGTGGLTEAFF.

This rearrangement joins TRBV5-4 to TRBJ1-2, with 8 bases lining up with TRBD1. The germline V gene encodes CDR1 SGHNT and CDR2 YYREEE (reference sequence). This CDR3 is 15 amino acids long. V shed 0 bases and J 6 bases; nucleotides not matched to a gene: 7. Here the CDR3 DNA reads TGTGCCAGCAGCTTGGCCCCAGGGGGCGCGAATGGCTACACCTTC. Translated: CASSLAPGGANGYTF.

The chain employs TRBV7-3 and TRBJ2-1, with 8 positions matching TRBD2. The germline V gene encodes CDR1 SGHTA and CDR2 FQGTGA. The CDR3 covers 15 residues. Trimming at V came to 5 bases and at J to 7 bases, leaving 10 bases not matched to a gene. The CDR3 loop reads CASSETGGPENEQFF. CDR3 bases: TGTGCCAGCAGCGAAACGGGGGGGCCGGAAAATGAGCAGTTCTTC.

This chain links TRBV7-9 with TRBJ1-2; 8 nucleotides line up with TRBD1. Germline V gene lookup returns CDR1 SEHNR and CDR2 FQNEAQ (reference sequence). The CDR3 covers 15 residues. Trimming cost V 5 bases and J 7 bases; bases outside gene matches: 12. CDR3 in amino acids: CASSPRQGRVGGYTF. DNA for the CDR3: TGTGCCAGCAGCCCCAGACAGGGGCGGGTTGGTGGCTACACCTTC.

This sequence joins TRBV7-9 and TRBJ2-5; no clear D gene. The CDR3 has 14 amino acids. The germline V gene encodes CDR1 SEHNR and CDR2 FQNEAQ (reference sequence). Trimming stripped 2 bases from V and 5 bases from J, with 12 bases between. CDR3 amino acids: CASSLLTVWETQYF. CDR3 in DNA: TGTGCCAGCAGCTTACTTACGGTTTGGGAGACCCAGTACTTC.

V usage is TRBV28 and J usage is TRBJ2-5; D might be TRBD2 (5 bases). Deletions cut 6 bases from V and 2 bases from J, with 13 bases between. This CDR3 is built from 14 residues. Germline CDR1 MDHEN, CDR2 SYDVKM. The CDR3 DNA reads TGTGCCAGCAGCCCGGTTCAGCGGCAAGAGACCCAGTACTTC. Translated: CASSPVQRQETQYF.

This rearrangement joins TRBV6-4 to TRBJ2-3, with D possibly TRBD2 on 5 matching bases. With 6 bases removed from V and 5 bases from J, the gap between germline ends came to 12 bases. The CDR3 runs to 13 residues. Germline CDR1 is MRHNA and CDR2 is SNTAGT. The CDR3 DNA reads TGTGCCAGCAGCCTCGAAGGAGGAGATACGCAGTATTTT. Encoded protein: CASSLEGGDTQYF.